This record looks at one TCR beta chain sequence and its context. The method was immunoSEQ multiplex PCR; TCRdb's version includes in-frame clones alone and lacks a portion of them. Among 80,000 to 95,000 clones listed, around 88% were seen once. These data belong to a study of identifying expanded T cells in peripheral blood. The CDR3 contains 16 residues. With 0 bases clipped from V and 7 bases from J, the junction kept 11 bases outside the gene matches. The germline gives CDR1 LGHNA, CDR2 YSLEER. This receptor was identified in a person between 18 and 75 years old in good health. Sequencing was done on a sample of blood. The chain is built from TRBV4-3 and TRBJ2-7, with TRBD2 identical over 8 bases. CDR3: CASSQDRTSRGGEQYF. The DNA for the CDR3 is TGCGCCAGCAGCCAAGATCGGACTAGCCGGGGTGGGGAGCAGTACTTC.